This TCR beta chain was sequenced during a study of blood T cell repertoires in COVID-19. Overall study: There were acute and convalescent COVID-19 samples, and they came from the United States, Italy and Spain. T cells, B-cell-depleted T cells, or PBMCs provided the cDNA or gDNA that served as material.

In the original workflow: Reference gene primer amplification gave nucleated cell count estimates. Measured with immunoSEQ multiplex PCR; TCRdb has only the in-frame clones, and not every one. The DNA gave D and trimming, while V, J and clone size come from that table. The sample has approximately 97,000 clones, 84% seen once. V trimming: 8 bases; J trimming: 3 bases; junction bases outside the gene matches: 5. The CDR3 contains 13 residues. CDR1 is SQVTM, CDR2 ANQGSEA, per germline. The rearrangement uses TRBV29-1 and TRBJ1-3, with 9 positions matching TRBD1. This TCR was sampled from a man aged 35 to 55 with active or convalescent COVID-19. Specimen: peripheral blood. CDR3 DNA: TGCAGCTTCCGACAGGGGGGTGGAAACACCATATATTTT. Translation gives CSFRQGGGNTIYF. The full variable domain, rest sourced from reference TRBV29-1 and TRBJ1-3, is SAVISQKPSRDICQRGTSLTIQCQVDSQVTMMFWYRQQPGQSLTLIATANQGSEATYESGFVIDKFPISRPNLTFSTLTVSNMSPEDSSIYLCSFRQGGGNTIYFGEGSWLTVV.